These 6 T cell receptor delta chains were all obtained from the same sample, sequenced in a study of gamma-delta T cells after stem cell transplantation. TCRdb redid the clone calls on the RT-PCR reads with CATT. The table includes around 2,000 delta-chain clones, 1.2% detected once. Input material: gamma-delta T cells. The source is a human donor. It is not recorded whose cells these are; they may come from a transplant donor.

This clone was observed a handful of times. TCRdb records a much larger clone's protein for this DNA, with a difference at residue 14 that likely arises from a read error; the protein given is the translation of the DNA. The V and J genes are TRDV3 and TRDJ1; 9 nucleotides align to TRDD3. CDR1 is TVYSNPD and CDR2 is GDNSRS in the germline V gene (reference sequence). The CDR3 has 19 residues. V lost 1 base and J lost 6; bases outside the gene matches: 24. CDR3: CAFNCPLPWGIRRGYKLIF. The CDR3 bases are TGTGCCTTTAATTGTCCCCTACCCTGGGGGATCCGACGTGGGTATAAACTCATCTTT.

This clone was counted a few times. This likely reflects a read error, since a far larger clone is one base away. The same CDR3 also results from other DNA sequences found in this sample. The rearrangement uses TRDV2 and TRDJ3; 8 bases align to TRDD3. J was trimmed by 1 base and V by 0 bases; bases with no gene match: 7. Germline lookup yields CDR1 GEAIGNYY and CDR2 EKD. The CDR3 spans 19 residues. The CDR3 DNA follows: TGTGCCTGTGACACCGCGACTGGGGGTATTTCCTGGGACACCCGACAGATGTTTTTC. Translation: CACDTATGGISWDTRQMFF.

This clone was seen a few times. A far larger clone is just one base off, so this is likely a read error. The gene calls are TRDV2 and TRDJ3; D possibly corresponds to TRDD3 (7 bases). In germline, CDR1 is GEAIGNYY, CDR2 EKD. V was clipped by 2 bases and J by 2 bases, with 21 bases between them. The CDR3 sequence is 20 residues long. In DNA form, the CDR3 reads TGTGCCTGTGACAAAGCACTGGGGTTCCTAAGCCCCTGGGACACCCGACAGATGTTTTTC. This codes for CACDKALGFLSPWDTRQMFF.

There are a few counts of this clone. This is likely an artifact of a read error, given a far larger clone one base away. Other DNA sequences from this sample encode an identical CDR3 as well. This chain connects TRDV2 to TRDJ1; D is unclear. The CDR3 spans 11 residues. V was shortened by 0 bases and J by 14 bases, with 12 bases between the two germline ends. From germline, CDR1 is GEAIGNYY and CDR2 EKD. The CDR3 here is CACDTGPGWIF. CDR3 DNA sequence: TGTGCCTGTGACACCGGACCCGGGTGGATCTTT.

With regard to this clone: This DNA translates differently at residue 3 from the TCRdb protein, which is that of a much larger clone; a read error is likely, and the protein shown is the DNA's own translation. The chain recombines TRDV2 with TRDJ1, with 10 bases lining up with TRDD3. The CDR3 length is 17 residues. Germline V gives CDR1 GEAIGNYY, CDR2 EKD. CDR3 bases: TGTGCCTATGACATAATTCAGATGGGGGATACTAAGGCAGAACTCATCTTT. Translated, it gives CAYDIIQMGDTKAELIF.

Concerning this clone: TCRdb has a much larger clone's protein, which differs at residue 10 from the translation of this DNA, likely because of a read error; what is shown is the protein translated from the DNA. As DNA, the CDR3 is TGTGCCTGTGACACCGTTTACTTCGCCGAACTGGGGGGCCCAACCGATAAACTCATCTTT. Translated, it gives CACDTVYFAELGGPTDKLIF. This chain uses TRDV2 with TRDJ1; TRDD3 agrees at 8 bases. The trim removed 0 bases at V and 2 bases at J, leaving 19 bases unmatched. The CDR3 length is 20 residues. CDR1 and CDR2 from the germline V gene are GEAIGNYY and EKD.